Each of the 20 T cell receptor beta chains below was sequenced from the same sample in a study of breast tumors, draining lymph nodes, adjacent tissues (dated by TCRdb to 2015 to 2016). The lymph node samples were taken from the axillary draining lymph nodes of breast cancer patients. The library was prepared using multiplex PCR. Sequencer: Illumina HiSeq 2000. TCRdb took the public reads, trimmed them with fastp at Q25, ran MiXCR for clone calling and kept in-frame beta chains. Merged by CDR3 protein, the rows form single entries marked with the most common genes and DNA. Within this sample are 150,000 to 200,000 distinct CDR3 sequences, with approximately 33% of them counted one time only. The ten largest clonotypes hold around 4.5% of the sample. The sample taken for sequencing was axillary lymph node tissue. These receptors were collected from a female donor with breast cancer. Some clones in this sample may be carry-over from other donors' samples.

This clonotype was detected a few times. This sequence joins TRBV7-6 and TRBJ1-1, with D hard to call. This CDR3 comprises 13 residues. Germline V gives CDR1 SGHVS, CDR2 FNYEAQ. V was pared by 2 bases and J by 1 base, with 5 bases between. This chain's CDR3 is CASSLTQNTEAFF. The CDR3 coding sequence is TGTGCCAGCAGCTTAACTCAGAACACTGAAGCTTTCTTT.

This clonotype was seen a few times. V is TRBV5-4 and J is TRBJ2-1; D is ambiguous. The CDR3 runs 15 residues. V was pared by 6 bases and J by 0 bases, with 13 bases between. The germline V gene encodes CDR1 SGHNT and CDR2 YYREEE (reference sequence). This chain's CDR3 is CASIVKGNSYNEQFF. The CDR3 DNA is TGTGCCAGCATTGTTAAGGGCAACTCCTACAATGAGCAGTTCTTC.

This clonotype was observed at least ten times. The chain carries TRBV2 and TRBJ1-2; TRBD1 might be the D (6 bases). Per germline, CDR1 SNHLY and CDR2 FYNNEI. V lost 5 bases and J 2 bases, leaving 18 bases between the germline ends. The length of the CDR3 is 16 residues. CDR3 amino acids: CASSPGWTEVNYGYTF. The CDR3 bases are TGTGCCAGCAGTCCCGGATGGACAGAAGTGAACTATGGCTACACCTTC.

At least ten counts were recorded for this clonotype. The chain carries TRBV9 and TRBJ1-5, with TRBD1 matching over 7 bases. The CDR3 extends over 22 amino acids. The junction had 29 bases not matched to a gene; V was cut back by 4 bases and J by 4 bases. CDR1 is SGDLS, CDR2 YYNGEE, per germline. This chain's CDR3 is CASSIEWGQGGAPFPGNQPQHF. The CDR3 nucleotides read TGTGCCAGCAGCATCGAGTGGGGGCAGGGGGGGGCTCCCTTCCCGGGTAATCAGCCCCAGCATTTT.

This clonotype was observed many times. The genes are TRBV7-9 and TRBJ1-2; a possible D gene is TRBD1 (5 bases). CDR3 length: 15 amino acids. V was shortened by 5 bases and J by 5 bases, with 18 bases between the two germline ends. CDR1 is SEHNR, CDR2 FQNEAQ, per germline (reference sequence). The CDR3 DNA sequence: TGTGCCAGCAGCCTGGGGACTTTCCCGACGTATGGCTACACCTTC. It codes for CASSLGTFPTYGYTF.

This clonotype turned up a few times. CDR3 in DNA: TGTGCCAGCAGTGTCGGCAGGGAGGTTGGCTACACCTTC. Encoded protein: CASSVGREVGYTF. The V and J genes are TRBV28 and TRBJ1-2, with D possibly matching TRBD1 (5 bases). Between the trimmed V and J ends, which lost 5 bases and 7 bases, there was a span of 14 bases. Germline-derived CDR1 and CDR2 are MDHEN and SYDVKM. The CDR3 covers 13 residues.

In its sample, this clonotype was seen a few times. The chain combines TRBV5-4 with TRBJ1-2, with a possible D match to TRBD1 (5 bases). Germline lookup yields CDR1 SGHNT and CDR2 YYREEE (reference sequence). V was cut by 5 bases and J by 6 bases, with 20 bases left in between. The CDR3 is 15 residues long. CDR3 residues: CASRPQGPRIHGYTF. The CDR3 coding sequence is TGTGCCAGCAGACCCCAGGGACCCCGAATTCATGGCTACACCTTC.

V is TRBV6-2 or TRBV6-3 and J is TRBJ2-1; D may be TRBD1 (6 bases). Germline V CDR1 and CDR2: MNHEY, SVGEGT. The CDR3 contains 17 residues. V was trimmed by 0 bases and J by 0 bases, leaving 12 bases between them. The chain's CDR3 is CASSYSPGDNSYNEQFF. The CDR3 DNA follows: TGTGCCAGCAGTTACTCGCCAGGGGACAACTCCTACAATGAGCAGTTCTTC.

With regard to this clonotype: A much larger clone differs by one base, so this may be a read error. This chain joins TRBV19 and TRBJ2-3; 9 bases map to TRBD2. The CDR3 consists of 16 residues. Germline CDR1 and CDR2: LNHDA and SQIVND (reference sequence). The CDR3 sequence: CASSSLAGRGTDTRYF. CDR3 coding DNA: TGTGCCAGTAGTTCACTAGCGGGCCGCGGCACAGATACGCGGTATTTT.

The gene calls are TRBV14 and TRBJ1-4; the D gene is possibly TRBD1 (5 bases). The germline CDR1 and CDR2 sequences are SGHDN and FVKESK. V gave up 2 bases and J gave up 6 bases, with 13 bases separating them. This CDR3 is 15 amino acids long. The CDR3 sequence: CASSQLGDPYEKLFF. Here the CDR3 DNA reads TGTGCCAGCAGCCAATTGGGGGACCCCTATGAAAAACTGTTTTTT.

As regards this clonotype: The junction departs from the called germline gene at one end, perhaps through a read error. This chain uses TRBV7-2 with TRBJ2-2; D is possibly TRBD2 (5 bases). The CDR3 has 15 residues. The germline gives CDR1 SGHTA, CDR2 FQGNSA. In DNA, the CDR3 is TGTGCCAGCAGCTTAGCGTCACTAGACACGGGGGAGCTGTTTTTT. It specifies CASSLASLDTGELFF.

This clonotype has ten or more counts. The J gene is TRBJ1-5, the V gene TRBV7-8; D gene unclear. The CDR3 consists of 13 residues. The V gene lost 5 bases and the J gene lost 2 bases, with 7 bases spanning the gap. Germline V CDR1 and CDR2: SGHVS, FQNEAQ. CDR3 sequence (DNA): TGTGCCAGCAGCCCCCACGGCAATCAGCCCCAGCATTTT. Translating it yields CASSPHGNQPQHF.

The rearrangement joins TRBV11-2 to TRBJ1-5; D not certain. The V end lost 5 bases, the J end lost 3 bases, and 17 bases lay between the germline ends. Germline assignment: CDR1 SGHAT and CDR2 FQNNGV. The CDR3 has 16 residues. This chain's CDR3 is CASSLIFGVTNQPQHF. The CDR3 DNA is TGTGCCAGCAGCCTGATATTTGGGGTTACCAATCAGCCCCAGCATTTT.

Many counts were recorded for this clonotype. The V gene is TRBV20-1, the J gene TRBJ2-7; 7 positions match TRBD2. Per germline, CDR1 DFQATT and CDR2 SNEGSKA (reference sequence). V trimming: 2 bases; J trimming: 2 bases; junction bases outside the gene matches: 6. The length of the CDR3 is 14 residues. CDR3 amino acids: CSARPFAGAYEQYF. The CDR3 coding sequence is TGCAGTGCTAGACCCTTTGCGGGGGCCTACGAGCAGTACTTC.

Ten or more counts support this clonotype. This chain uses TRBV20-1 with TRBJ2-3; TRBD2 matches 9 bases. Germline V CDR1 and CDR2: DFQATT, SNEGSKA (reference sequence). V lost 6 bases, J lost 2 bases, and 12 bases stayed unmatched. This CDR3 is built from 16 residues. The CDR3 DNA reads TGCAGTGCCCCCTGGGGTTTAGCGGGAGTCACAGATACGCAGTATTTT. Protein: CSAPWGLAGVTDTQYF.

This clonotype was counted ten times or more. The V and J genes are TRBV2 and TRBJ1-5; D is undetermined. CDR1 and CDR2 from the germline V gene are SNHLY and FYNNEI. This CDR3 comprises 14 residues. Trimming stripped 1 base from V and 5 bases from J, with 9 bases between. CDR3 sequence reads: CASSEGSPYQPQHF. Here the CDR3 DNA reads TGTGCCAGCAGTGAAGGAAGCCCTTATCAGCCCCAGCATTTT.

This clonotype was recorded at least ten times. The chain employs TRBV5-4 and TRBJ1-6, with 11 bases fitting TRBD1. This CDR3 comprises 17 residues. The trim removed 0 bases at V and 6 bases at J, leaving 5 bases unmatched. Germline values: CDR1 SGHNT, CDR2 YYREEE (reference sequence). The DNA for the CDR3 is TGTGCCAGCAGCTTGGGGGGACAGGGGGGATTTAATTCACCCCTCCACTTT. Residues: CASSLGGQGGFNSPLHF.

This clonotype was recorded at least ten times. V is TRBV12-3 or TRBV12-4 and J is TRBJ2-7, with D unresolved. This CDR3 has 11 residues. V shed 8 bases and J shed 0 bases, with 5 bases lying between them. The CDR3 DNA reads TGTGCCAGCGCTAGCTCCTACGAGCAGTACTTC. Its translation is CASASSYEQYF.

There are many counts of this clonotype. The chain has TRBV2 and TRBJ1-5; no clear D gene. Per germline, CDR1 SNHLY and CDR2 FYNNEI. The CDR3 runs to 12 residues. V shed 3 bases and J shed 6 bases, with 6 bases lying between them. CDR3 loop: CASSDFGQPQHF. The DNA for the CDR3 is TGTGCCAGCAGTGATTTTGGTCAGCCCCAGCATTTT.

The chain is built from TRBV25-1 and TRBJ2-7; TRBD1 aligns across 7 bases. This CDR3 region has 16 residues. Unmatched junction bases numbered 9, after V lost 4 bases and J lost 0 bases. The germline gives CDR1 MGHDK, CDR2 SYGVNS. The CDR3 region has the DNA TGTGCCAGCAGTGCGGGAACCGGGGACAGCTCCTACGAGCAGTACTTC. This translates into CASSAGTGDSSYEQYF.